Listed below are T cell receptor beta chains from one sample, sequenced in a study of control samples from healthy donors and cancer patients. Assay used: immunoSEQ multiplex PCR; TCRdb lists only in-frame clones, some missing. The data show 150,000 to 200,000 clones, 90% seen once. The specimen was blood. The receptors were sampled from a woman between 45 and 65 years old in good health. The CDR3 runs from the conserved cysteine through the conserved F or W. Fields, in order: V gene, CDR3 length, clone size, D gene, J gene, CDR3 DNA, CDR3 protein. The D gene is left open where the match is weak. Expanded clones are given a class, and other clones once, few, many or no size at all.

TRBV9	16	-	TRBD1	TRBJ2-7	TGTGCCAGCAGCCCCGGGACAGGGGTAGACGGAAGGGAGCAGTACTTC	CASSPGTGVDGREQYF
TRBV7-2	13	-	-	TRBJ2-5	TGTGCCAGCAGCTTAGATCGTACGGGGGACCAGTACTTC	CASSLDRTGDQYF
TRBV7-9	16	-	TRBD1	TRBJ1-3	TGTGCCAGCAGCTTACCGGGACAGGTGCTGGGAAACACCATATATTTT	CASSLPGQVLGNTIYF
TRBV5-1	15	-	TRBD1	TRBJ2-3	TGCGCCAGCAGCTACGGACAGGGGCACACAGATACGCAGTATTTT	CASSYGQGHTDTQYF
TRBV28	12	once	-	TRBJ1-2	TGTGCCAGCTCCACTGTCCGGTATGGCTACACCTTC	CASSTVRYGYTF
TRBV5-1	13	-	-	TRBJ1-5	TGCGCCAGCAGCTTGCAGGAGGGTTCAGCCCAGCATTTT	CASSLQEGSAQHF
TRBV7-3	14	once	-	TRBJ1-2	TGTGCCAGCAGCTTAACGGGGTCTAACTATGGCTACACCTTC	CASSLTGSNYGYTF
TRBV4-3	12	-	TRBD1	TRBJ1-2	TGCGCCAGCACACCAGACAGGGTTGGCTACACCTTC	CASTPDRVGYTF
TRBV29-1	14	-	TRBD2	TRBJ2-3	TGCAGCGTGAGACTAGCGGGAGTTGAAGATACGCAGTATTTT	CSVRLAGVEDTQYF
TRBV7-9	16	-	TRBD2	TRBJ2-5	TGTGCCAGCAGCCCTCCGACTAGCGGGTACCAAGAGACCCAGTACTTC	CASSPPTSGYQETQYF
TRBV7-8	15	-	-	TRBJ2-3	TGTGCCAGCAGCCGCGGAGTCTTTAGCACAGATACGCAGTATTTT	CASSRGVFSTDTQYF
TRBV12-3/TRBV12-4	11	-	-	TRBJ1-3	TGTGCCAGCATGAGTGACCACACCATATATTTT	CASMSDHTIYF
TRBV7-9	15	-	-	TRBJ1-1	TGTGCCAGCAGCCCCGAGGCCAGGATGAACACTGAAGCTTTCTTT	CASSPEARMNTEAFF
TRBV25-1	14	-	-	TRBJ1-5	TGTGCCAGCAGTGAATTGGGACACGGTGAGCCCCAGCATTTT	CASSELGHGEPQHF
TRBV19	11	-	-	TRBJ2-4	TGTGCCACCTCGATGGGGGACATTCAGTACTTC	CATSMGDIQYF
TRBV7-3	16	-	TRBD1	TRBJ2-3	TGTGCCAGCAGCTTAATGGGGACAGGGATTTCAGATACGCAGTATTTT	CASSLMGTGISDTQYF
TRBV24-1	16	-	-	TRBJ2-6	TGTGCCACCAGTACCGGGGAACACTCTGGGGCCAACGTCCTGACTTTC	CATSTGEHSGANVLTF
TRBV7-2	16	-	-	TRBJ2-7	TGTGCCAGCAGCTTAGGAACCCCCCGAACAGGCCGGGGGCAGTACTTC	CASSLGTPRTGRGQYF
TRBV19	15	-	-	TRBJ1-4	TGTGCCAGTACCGAAGAAAGGGAGAGAAATGAAAAACTGTTTTTT	CASTEERERNEKLFF
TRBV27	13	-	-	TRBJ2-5	TGTGCCAGCAGTTTATACTACCAAGAGACCCAGTACTTC	CASSLYYQETQYF
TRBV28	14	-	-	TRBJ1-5	TGTGCCACCCGAGAGGGTTATAGCAATCAGCCCCAGCATTTT	CATREGYSNQPQHF
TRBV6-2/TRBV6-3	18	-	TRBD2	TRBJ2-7	TGTGCCAGCAGTTACGACCATACACGGGGGGGGCCATCCTACGAGCAGTACTTC	CASSYDHTRGGPSYEQYF
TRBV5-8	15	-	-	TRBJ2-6	TGTGCCAGCAGCCCGGGGCTTACTGGGGCCAACGTCCTGACTTTC	CASSPGLTGANVLTF
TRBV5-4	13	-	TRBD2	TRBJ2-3	TGTGCCAGCAGCTTAGCGGGGGGAGATACGCAGTATTTT	CASSLAGGDTQYF
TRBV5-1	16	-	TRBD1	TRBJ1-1	TGCGCCAGCACCCCGAGAGTGACAGGGAGCGGCACTGAAGCTTTCTTT	CASTPRVTGSGTEAFF
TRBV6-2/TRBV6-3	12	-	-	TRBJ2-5	TGTGCCAGCAGTTCAGGGGAAGAGACCCAGTACTTC	CASSSGEETQYF
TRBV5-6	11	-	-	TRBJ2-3	TGTGCCGGCGGAAGCACAGATACGCAGTATTTT	CAGGSTDTQYF
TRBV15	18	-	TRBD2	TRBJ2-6	TGTGCCACCAGCATCAGCACGGGGGGGGCCCCTGGGGCCAACGTCCTGACTTTC	CATSISTGGAPGANVLTF
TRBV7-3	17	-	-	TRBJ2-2	TGTGCCAGCAGCTTACCCCATATAGCGGAAGAGACCGGGGAGCTGTTTTTT	CASSLPHIAEETGELFF
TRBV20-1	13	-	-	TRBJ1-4	TGCAGTGCTAGTTCCGGAGGAGATGAAAAACTGTTTTTT	CSASSGGDEKLFF
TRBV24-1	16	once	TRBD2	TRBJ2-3	TGTGCCACCAGTGACGCTAGCGGGGAAATCACAGATACGCAGTATTTT	CATSDASGEITDTQYF
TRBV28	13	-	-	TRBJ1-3	TGTGCCAGTGTCCCACAGGGTCGAAACACCATATATTTT	CASVPQGRNTIYF
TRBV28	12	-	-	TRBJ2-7	TGTGCCAGCCAGACAGGTCTCTACGAGCAGTACTTC	CASQTGLYEQYF
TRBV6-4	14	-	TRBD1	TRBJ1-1	TGTGCCAGCAGTCGAAACCCCGGACAGGGGGAAGCTTTCTTT	CASSRNPGQGEAFF
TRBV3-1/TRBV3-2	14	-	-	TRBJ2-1	TGTGCCAGCAGCCGGGTGCGGGGGCGTAATGAGCAGTTCTTC	CASSRVRGRNEQFF
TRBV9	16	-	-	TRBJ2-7	TGTGCCAGCAGCGAGAGGGGTCTGGGGGGCCTGGATGAGCAGTACTTC	CASSERGLGGLDEQYF
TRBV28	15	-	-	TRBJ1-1	TGTGCCAGCAGTTTATTATACGGTGACGGCACTGAAGCTTTCTTT	CASSLLYGDGTEAFF